These T cell receptor beta chains were read from a single sample in a study of CD8+ T cells in alopecia areata. Method: immunoSEQ multiplex PCR; TCRdb's copy keeps in-frame clones and lacks some. The sample consists of around 140,000 clones, about 88% of them appearing once. Specimen: CD8+ T cells sorted from blood, collected at week 4, from a patient treated with tofacitinib. Receptors were obtained from a human donor with alopecia areata. Both conserved end residues are part of each CDR3. The D gene is left open where the match is weak. Clone size is shown for a subset of rows, as once, few, many or a class of expanded clone.

TRBJ2-7	-	-	14	TRBV7-8	TGTGCCAGCAGCTTGGGTAGGGGGGGCGACGAGCAGTACTTC	CASSLGRGGDEQYF
TRBJ2-2	TRBD2	-	18	TRBV27	TGTGCCAGCAGTTTATCTCGGGTAGCGGGGCCGGGGACCGGGGAGCTGTTTTTT	CASSLSRVAGPGTGELFF
TRBJ2-2	TRBD2	few	15	TRBV19	TGTGCCAGTAGCCTTAGCGGGGAGAACACCGGGGAGCTGTTTTTT	CASSLSGENTGELFF
TRBJ2-7	-	-	13	TRBV7-9	TGTGCCAGCAGCGGGTCGGGGTTCCACGAGCAGTACTTC	CASSGSGFHEQYF
TRBJ2-7	TRBD1	-	14	TRBV4-1	TGCGCCAGCAGCCAAGGACAGGGGGCATACGAGCAGTACTTC	CASSQGQGAYEQYF
TRBJ2-7	-	-	17	TRBV27	TGTGCCAGCAGTCTCTCCGGTTGGCAGGCAGCCTCCTACGAGCAGTACTTC	CASSLSGWQAASYEQYF
TRBJ2-1	TRBD2	-	14	TRBV30	TGTGCCTGGAATTTAGCGGGACCCTACAATGAGCAGTTCTTC	CAWNLAGPYNEQFF
TRBJ2-7	-	-	15	TRBV9	TGTGCCAGCAGCGTAGGAGCTGAGAGCTCCTACGAGCAGTACTTC	CASSVGAESSYEQYF
TRBJ1-5	-	-	15	TRBV19	TGTGCCAGTAGTACGACAGCGTATAGCAATCAGCCCCAGCATTTT	CASSTTAYSNQPQHF
TRBJ2-1	TRBD2	-	15	TRBV29-1	TGCAGCGTCGACCATAGCGGGGCCTCCTACAATGAGCAGTTCTTC	CSVDHSGASYNEQFF
TRBJ2-7	-	-	13	TRBV5-6	TGTGCCAGCAGACCCGACAGTTCTTACGAGCAGTACTTC	CASRPDSSYEQYF
TRBJ2-3	TRBD2	-	15	TRBV19	TGTGCCAGTAGCCAAAGCGGGAGTCCAACAGATACGCAGTATTTT	CASSQSGSPTDTQYF
TRBJ2-7	-	-	16	TRBV4-2	TGTGCCAGCAGCCAGGATCAACTAGTTCCGACCTACGAGCAGTACTTC	CASSQDQLVPTYEQYF
TRBJ2-1	-	-	16	TRBV10-3	TGTGCCATCAGTGAGTCGGGGGGAGGTACCTACAATGAGCAGTTCTTC	CAISESGGGTYNEQFF
TRBJ2-2	-	few	12	TRBV13	TGTGCCAGCAGACCAGAGACCGGGGAGCTGTTTTTT	CASRPETGELFF
TRBJ1-1	-	-	13	TRBV11-2	TGTGCCAGCAGCCTCGGAGAGAACACTGAAGCTTTCTTT	CASSLGENTEAFF
TRBJ2-7	-	-	13	TRBV30	TGTGCCTGGAGTGTATCAGGCAGCCACGAGCAGTACTTC	CAWSVSGSHEQYF
TRBJ1-4	TRBD1	-	14	TRBV28	TGTGCCAGCAGTTGGGACAGGGGAAGTGAAAAACTGTTTTTT	CASSWDRGSEKLFF
TRBJ2-5	-	-	15	TRBV7-9	TGTGCCAGCAGCTTACTCGACAGGAGCCAAGAGACCCAGTACTTC	CASSLLDRSQETQYF
TRBJ2-7	-	-	17	TRBV23-1	TGCGCCAGCAGTCAATCGGCCAGTGGCTGTGGGGCTGACGAGCAGTACTTC	CASSQSASGCGADEQYF
TRBJ2-7	-	-	12	TRBV27	TGTGCCAGCAGTTTGGACGGTCTCAGATCTCTCTTC	CASSLDGLRSLF
TRBJ2-1	-	-	12	TRBV19	TGTGCCAGTAGTATCCTAGGTAATGAGCAGTTCTTC	CASSILGNEQFF
TRBJ2-2	-	-	15	TRBV4-1	TGCGCCAGCAGCCAAGAGTTTAGCGGCACCGGGGAGCTGTTTTTT	CASSQEFSGTGELFF
TRBJ2-3	-	-	12	TRBV27	TGTGCCAGTCGGAGGGCGGGAGATACGCAGTATTTT	CASRRAGDTQYF
TRBJ2-1	-	-	17	TRBV9	TGTGCCAGCAGCGTAGGGATTCAGGGGGGTTCCTACAATGAGCAGTTCTTC	CASSVGIQGGSYNEQFF
TRBJ2-4	-	few	13	TRBV19	TGTGCCAGTAGCCTGCGCGAGGGAAACATTCAGTACTTC	CASSLREGNIQYF
TRBJ2-3	-	-	15	TRBV4-1	TGCGCCAGCAGCCAAGGGCCGTTTAGCACAGATACGCAGTATTTT	CASSQGPFSTDTQYF
TRBJ2-1	-	-	13	TRBV7-9	TGTGCCAGCAGCTTGAGGGAGTCCAATGAGCAGTTCTTC	CASSLRESNEQFF
TRBJ2-7	-	-	14	TRBV6-6	TGTGCCAGCAGTAGGGCAGTTATCGACGAGGAGCAGTACTTC	CASSRAVIDEEQYF
TRBJ1-1	-	few	15	TRBV5-5	TGTGCCAGCACCCTATCCAGGGAAGAGGACACTGAAGCTTTCTTT	CASTLSREEDTEAFF
TRBJ2-7	TRBD2	-	16	TRBV27	TGTGCCAGCACCACGGCAGCGGGGATGGGATCCTACGAGCAGTACTTC	CASTTAAGMGSYEQYF
TRBJ2-5	TRBD1	-	16	TRBV11-2	TGTGCCAGCAGCTCGACCGGGACAGGTGCTCAAGAGACCCAGTACTTC	CASSSTGTGAQETQYF
TRBJ2-1	-	-	15	TRBV10-2	TGCGCCAGCTCGGGAGCTCTTCGCTCCTACAATGAGCAGTTCTTC	CASSGALRSYNEQFF
TRBJ1-6	-	-	15	TRBV7-9	TGTGCCAGCAGCTTCGGTGCAGGGAATAATTCACCCCTCCACTTT	CASSFGAGNNSPLHF
TRBJ2-2	TRBD2	-	14	TRBV19	TGTGCCAGTAATGGGGGGGTGAACACCGGGGAGCTGTTTTTT	CASNGGVNTGELFF
TRBJ1-1	-	-	12	TRBV7-9	TGTGCCAGCAGCGTTATGAACACTGAAGCTTTCTTT	CASSVMNTEAFF
TRBJ2-7	-	-	16	TRBV27	TGTGCCAGCAGTTCAGCTTCGGGCCTTTACTCCTACGAGCAGTACTTC	CASSSASGLYSYEQYF
TRBJ1-2	-	-	11	TRBV29-1	TGCAGCGTTGAAGGCGGGAATGGCTACACCTTC	CSVEGGNGYTF
TRBJ2-3	TRBD2	-	15	TRBV4-1	TGCGCCAGCAGCCAAGGCGGGAGTACCGCAGATACGCAGTATTTT	CASSQGGSTADTQYF
TRBJ2-7	-	-	17	TRBV11-2	TGTGCCAGCAGCTTTAGGAGGACAGATTCGAGCTCCTACGAGCAGTACTTC	CASSFRRTDSSSYEQYF
TRBJ2-7	-	-	14	TRBV29-1	TGCAGCGTTGAAATCGGGACGACATCCTACGAGCAGTACTTC	CSVEIGTTSYEQYF
TRBJ2-6	-	-	15	TRBV29-1	TGCAGCGTTGAAATGCTCCGCCGTGGGGCCAACGTCCTGACTTTC	CSVEMLRRGANVLTF
TRBJ2-7	-	-	14	TRBV2	TGTGCCAGCAGTATCCAGGGCCGGCCCTACGAGCAGTACTTC	CASSIQGRPYEQYF
TRBJ1-2	-	-	13	TRBV30	TGTGCCTGGAGTGCATACAAGGGAAATGGCTACACCTTC	CAWSAYKGNGYTF
TRBJ1-2	-	once	12	TRBV29-1	TGCAGCGTTGAAGAGGCCTTGTATGGCTACACCTTC	CSVEEALYGYTF
TRBJ1-1	-	-	18	TRBV30	TGTGCCTGGAGTGTAAGGGCCTATGACAGGTCGATGAACACTGAAGCTTTCTTT	CAWSVRAYDRSMNTEAFF
TRBJ2-1	-	-	15	TRBV6-5	TGTGCCAGCAGCATGGGACACGGAGGTTACAATGAGCAGTTCTTC	CASSMGHGGYNEQFF
TRBJ1-6	TRBD1	-	15	TRBV7-9	TGTGCCAGCAGCTCGACGACAGGGACAAATTCACCCCTCCACTTT	CASSSTTGTNSPLHF
TRBJ2-1	-	-	15	TRBV19	TGTGCTCGCGATTGGACAGTGCGCTCCTACAATGAGCAGTTCTTC	CARDWTVRSYNEQFF
TRBJ1-2	-	-	14	TRBV5-1	TGCGCCAGCAGCCAACCGGGACACGACTATGGCTACACCTTC	CASSQPGHDYGYTF
TRBJ2-7	-	-	14	TRBV11-1	TGTGCCAGCAGCTTAGGGGACGCAGCATACGAGCAGTACTTC	CASSLGDAAYEQYF
TRBJ1-3	-	-	18	TRBV27	TGTGCCAGCAGTGCCAGCCAGGCACCCCATATCTCTGGAAACACCATATATTTT	CASSASQAPHISGNTIYF
TRBJ2-1	-	few	13	TRBV19	TGTGCCAGTAGTGCTTTCGTGACAAATGAGCAGTTCTTC	CASSAFVTNEQFF
TRBJ2-7	TRBD1	-	14	TRBV5-4	TGTGCCAGCAGCCCCGGACAGGGGCTATACGAGCAGTACTTC	CASSPGQGLYEQYF
TRBJ2-1	TRBD2	-	15	TRBV13	TGTGCCAGCAGCCATGGGACTAGCGGGACCCATGAGCAGTTCTTC	CASSHGTSGTHEQFF
TRBJ2-4	-	-	16	TRBV4-1	TGCGCCAGCAGCCCAGAGTTTGCAGGGAAAGGAGACATTCAGTACTTC	CASSPEFAGKGDIQYF
TRBJ1-1	-	-	12	TRBV6-5	TGTGCCACAACAGGCCTGAACACTGAAGCTTTCTTT	CATTGLNTEAFF